The entry that follows covers one TCR beta chain sequence. Its antigen is unknown. At the DNA level, this CDR3 is encoded by other sequences in the same sample as well. This table comes from immunoSEQ multiplex PCR, and its TCRdb copy is limited to in-frame clones, with some not included. The sample holds about 130,000 clones, over 75% seen once. This sample is drawn from a study of T cell responses to AZD1222 COVID-19 vaccine. Findings of the study overall: Every sample of the repertoires postdated the peak T cell response.

Trimming cost V 6 bases and J 2 bases, with 8 bases left between them. CDR1 and CDR2 (germline): MNHEY, SVGAGI. The CDR3 covers 13 residues. The V gene is TRBV6-5, the J gene TRBJ1-5, with D perhaps TRBD1 (6 bases). The sequences come from peripheral blood, collected on day 0 of AZD1222 vaccination. The receptor was isolated from an adult in good health. The CDR3 nucleotides are TGTGCCAGCAGAAGGACAGGCAATCAGCCCCAGCATTTT. Translated: CASRRTGNQPQHF.